This T cell receptor beta chain was identified during a study of blood T cell repertoires in COVID-19. Overall study context: Whether acute or convalescent, the COVID-19 samples came from the United States, Italy and Spain. T cells, B-cell-depleted T cells, or PBMCs supplied cDNA or gDNA.

Germline values: CDR1 SGHNT, CDR2 YENEEA. J gave up 6 bases and V 5 bases, and 5 bases lay outside the gene matches. This CDR3 spans 14 amino acids. Original methodology: Counts of nucleated cells, estimated from reference gene primer amplification, were obtained. Assay: immunoSEQ multiplex PCR; the TCRdb copy retains only in-frame clones and omits some. From that table come the V and J calls and clone size; the DNA was used to work out D and trimming. The sample carries around 250,000 clones, under 85% recorded once. The chain combines TRBV11-3 with TRBJ2-5, with 11 positions matching TRBD1. This receptor was identified in a man aged 25 to 40 who had recovered from COVID-19. Input material: peripheral blood. The CDR3: CASSPGQGAKTQYF. CDR3 nucleotide sequence: TGTGCCAGCAGCCCAGGACAGGGGGCTAAGACCCAGTACTTC. Together with reference TRBV11-3 and TRBJ2-5, the CDR3 gives the full variable domain: EAGVVQSPRYKIIEKKQPVAFWCNPISGHNTLYWYLQNLGQGPELLIRYENEEAVDDSQLPKDRFSAERLKGVDSTLKIQPAELGDSAVYLCASSPGQGAKTQYFGPGTRLLVL.